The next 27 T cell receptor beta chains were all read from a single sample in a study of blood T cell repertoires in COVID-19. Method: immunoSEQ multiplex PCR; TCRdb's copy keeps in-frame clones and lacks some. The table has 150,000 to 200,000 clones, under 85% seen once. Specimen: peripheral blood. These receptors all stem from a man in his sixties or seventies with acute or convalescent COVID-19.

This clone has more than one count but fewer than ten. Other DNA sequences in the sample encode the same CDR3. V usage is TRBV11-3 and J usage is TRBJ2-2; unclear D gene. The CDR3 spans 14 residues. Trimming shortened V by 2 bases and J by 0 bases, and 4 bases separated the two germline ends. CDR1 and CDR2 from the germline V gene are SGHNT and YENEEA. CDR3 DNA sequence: TGTGCCAGCAGCTTACGGGCGAACACCGGGGAGCTGTTTTTT. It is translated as CASSLRANTGELFF.

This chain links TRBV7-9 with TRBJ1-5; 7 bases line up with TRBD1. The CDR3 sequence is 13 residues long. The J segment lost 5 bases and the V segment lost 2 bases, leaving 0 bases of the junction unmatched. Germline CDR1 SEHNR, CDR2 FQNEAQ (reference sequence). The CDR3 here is CASSLQGDQPQHF. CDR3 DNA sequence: TGTGCCAGCAGCTTACAGGGGGATCAGCCCCAGCATTTT.

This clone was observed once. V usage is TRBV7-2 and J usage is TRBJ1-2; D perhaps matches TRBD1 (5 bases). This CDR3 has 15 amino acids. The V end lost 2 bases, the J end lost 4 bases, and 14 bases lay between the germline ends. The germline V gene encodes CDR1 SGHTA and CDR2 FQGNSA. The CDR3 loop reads CASSLRDSRGYGYTF. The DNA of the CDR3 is TGTGCCAGCAGCTTAAGAGACAGCAGAGGCTATGGCTACACCTTC. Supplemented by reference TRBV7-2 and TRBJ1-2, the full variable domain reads GAGVSQSPSNKVTEKGKDVELRCDPISGHTALYWYRQSLGQGLEFLIYFQGNSAPDKSGLPSDRFSAERTGGSVSTLTIQRTQQEDSAVYLCASSLRDSRGYGYTFGSGTRLTVV.

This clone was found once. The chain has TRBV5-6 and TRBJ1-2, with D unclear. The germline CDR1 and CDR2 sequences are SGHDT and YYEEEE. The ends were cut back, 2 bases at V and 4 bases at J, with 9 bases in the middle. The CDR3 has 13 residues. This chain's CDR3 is CASSLEGPYGYTF. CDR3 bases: TGTGCCAGCAGCTTAGAGGGCCCCTATGGCTACACCTTC.

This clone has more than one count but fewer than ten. DNA for the CDR3: TGTGCCAGCAGCTTGGTGGGGACTAGCCCATTGCAAGAGACCCAGTACTTC. It codes for CASSLVGTSPLQETQYF. The chain combines TRBV5-6 with TRBJ2-5; the match to TRBD2 covers 9 bases. The CDR3 contains 17 residues. V lost 0 bases to trimming and J lost 2 bases; unmatched junction nucleotides: 8. Germline V gene data show CDR1 as SGHDT and CDR2 as YYEEEE.

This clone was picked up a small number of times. Here the CDR3 DNA reads TGTGCCAGTAGTGCCCAGGGGAAATGGGACACCGGGGAGCTGTTTTTT. The encoded protein is CASSAQGKWDTGELFF. This chain links TRBV19 with TRBJ2-2, with a possible D match to TRBD1 (6 bases). V dropped 5 bases and J dropped 3 bases, with 16 bases sitting between them. The CDR3 runs 16 residues. Germline V gene lookup returns CDR1 LNHDA and CDR2 SQIVND (reference sequence).

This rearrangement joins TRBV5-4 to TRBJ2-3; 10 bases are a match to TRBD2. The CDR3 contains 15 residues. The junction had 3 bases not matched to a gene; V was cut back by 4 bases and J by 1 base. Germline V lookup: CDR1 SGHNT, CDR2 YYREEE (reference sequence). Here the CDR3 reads CASSPGTSGTDTQYF. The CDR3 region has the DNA TGTGCCAGCAGCCCCGGGACTAGCGGCACAGATACGCAGTATTTT.

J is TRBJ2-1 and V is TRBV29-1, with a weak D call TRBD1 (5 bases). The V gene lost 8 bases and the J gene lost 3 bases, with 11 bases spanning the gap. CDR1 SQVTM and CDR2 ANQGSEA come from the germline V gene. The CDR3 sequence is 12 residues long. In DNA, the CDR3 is TGCAGCTGTGCACAGGACTACAATGAGCAGTTCTTC. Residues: CSCAQDYNEQFF.

The CDR3: CAWSPGQSGNGYTF. The CDR3 region has the DNA TGTGCCTGGAGTCCGGGACAGAGCGGTAATGGCTACACCTTC. The chain has TRBV30 and TRBJ1-2; 7 bases map to TRBD1. This CDR3 contains 14 residues. V lost 2 bases, J lost 6 bases, and 9 bases stayed unmatched. Germline V gene lookup returns CDR1 GTSNPN and CDR2 SVGIG (reference sequence).

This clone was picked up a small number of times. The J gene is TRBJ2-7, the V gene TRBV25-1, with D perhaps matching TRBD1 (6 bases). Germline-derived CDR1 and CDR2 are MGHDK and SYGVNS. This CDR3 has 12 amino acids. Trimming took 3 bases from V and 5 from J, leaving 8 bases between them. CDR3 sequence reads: CASSETGNEQYF. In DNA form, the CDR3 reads TGTGCCAGCAGTGAGACAGGCAACGAGCAGTACTTC.

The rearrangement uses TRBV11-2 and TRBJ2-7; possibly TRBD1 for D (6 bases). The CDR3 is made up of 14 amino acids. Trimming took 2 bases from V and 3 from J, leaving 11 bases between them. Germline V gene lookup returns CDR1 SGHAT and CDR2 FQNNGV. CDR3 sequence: CASSLRQAGYEQYF. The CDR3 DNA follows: TGTGCCAGCAGCTTACGACAGGCCGGCTACGAGCAGTACTTC. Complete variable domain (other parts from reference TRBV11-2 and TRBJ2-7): EAGVAQSPRYKIIEKRQSVAFWCNPISGHATLYWYQQILGQGPKLLIQFQNNGVVDDSQLPKDRFSAERLKGVDSTLKIQPAKLEDSAVYLCASSLRQAGYEQYFGPGTRLTVT.

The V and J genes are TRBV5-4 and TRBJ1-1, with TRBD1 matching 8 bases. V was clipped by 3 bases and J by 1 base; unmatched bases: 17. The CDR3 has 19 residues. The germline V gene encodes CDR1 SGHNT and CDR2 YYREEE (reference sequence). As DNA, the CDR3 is TGTGCCAGCAGCTCCGGGACTGGACAGGGAATAGGTTCGAACACTGAAGCTTTCTTT. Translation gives CASSSGTGQGIGSNTEAFF.

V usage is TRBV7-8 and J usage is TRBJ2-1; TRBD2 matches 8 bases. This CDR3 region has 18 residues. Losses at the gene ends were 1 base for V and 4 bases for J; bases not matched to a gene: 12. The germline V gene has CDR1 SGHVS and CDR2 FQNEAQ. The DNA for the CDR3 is TGTGCCAGCAGCTTAGACCCTAGCGGGCCTACCACATACAATGAGCAGTTCTTC. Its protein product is CASSLDPSGPTTYNEQFF. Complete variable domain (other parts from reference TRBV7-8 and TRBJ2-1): GAGVSQSPRYKVAKRGQDVALRCDPISGHVSLFWYQQALGQGPEFLTYFQNEAQLDKSGLPSDRFFAERPEGSVSTLKIQRTQQEDSAVYLCASSLDPSGPTTYNEQFFGPGTRLTVL.

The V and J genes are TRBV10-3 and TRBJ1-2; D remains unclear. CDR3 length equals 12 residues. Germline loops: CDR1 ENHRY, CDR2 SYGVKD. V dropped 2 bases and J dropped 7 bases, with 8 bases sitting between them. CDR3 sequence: CAISEDGGGYTF. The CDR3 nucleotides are TGTGCCATCAGTGAGGACGGCGGTGGCTACACCTTC.

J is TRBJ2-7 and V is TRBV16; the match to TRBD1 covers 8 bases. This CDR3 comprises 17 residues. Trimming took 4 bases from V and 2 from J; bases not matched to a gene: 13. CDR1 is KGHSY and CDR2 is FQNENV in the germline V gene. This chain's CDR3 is CASSLPPGQGGTYEQYF. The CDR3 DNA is TGTGCCAGCAGCCTCCCTCCCGGACAGGGCGGGACCTACGAGCAGTACTTC.

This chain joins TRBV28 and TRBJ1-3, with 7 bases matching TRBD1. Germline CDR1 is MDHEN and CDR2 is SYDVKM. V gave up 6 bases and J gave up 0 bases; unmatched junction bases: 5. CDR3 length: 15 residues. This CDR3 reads CASRSQGSSGNTIYF. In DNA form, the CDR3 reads TGTGCCAGCAGGTCACAGGGGAGCTCTGGAAACACCATATATTTT.

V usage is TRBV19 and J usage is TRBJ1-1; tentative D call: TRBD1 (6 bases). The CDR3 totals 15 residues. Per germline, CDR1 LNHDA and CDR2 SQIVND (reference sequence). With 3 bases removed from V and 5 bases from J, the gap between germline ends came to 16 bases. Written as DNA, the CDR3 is TGTGCCAGTAGTATCGGACGGGGGGCGCAAACTGAAGCTTTCTTT. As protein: CASSIGRGAQTEAFF.

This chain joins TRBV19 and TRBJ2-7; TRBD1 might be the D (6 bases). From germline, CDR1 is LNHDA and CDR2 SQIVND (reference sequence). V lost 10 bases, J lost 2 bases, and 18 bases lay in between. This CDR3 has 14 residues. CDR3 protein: CATSVQGLPYEQYF. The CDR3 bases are TGTGCCACCAGCGTTCAGGGGCTTCCCTACGAGCAGTACTTC.

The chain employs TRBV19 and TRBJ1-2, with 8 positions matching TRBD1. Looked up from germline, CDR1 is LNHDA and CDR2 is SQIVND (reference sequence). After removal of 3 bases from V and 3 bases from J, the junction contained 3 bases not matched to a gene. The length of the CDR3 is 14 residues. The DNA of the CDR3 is TGTGCCAGTAGTATTCAGGGGGCTTACTATGGCTACACCTTC. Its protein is CASSIQGAYYGYTF.

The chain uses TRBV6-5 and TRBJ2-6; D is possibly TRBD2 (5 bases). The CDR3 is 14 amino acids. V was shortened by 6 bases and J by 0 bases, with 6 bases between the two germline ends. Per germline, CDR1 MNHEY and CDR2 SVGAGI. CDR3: CASRGSSGANVLTF. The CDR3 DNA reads TGTGCCAGCAGGGGGAGCTCTGGGGCCAACGTCCTGACTTTC.

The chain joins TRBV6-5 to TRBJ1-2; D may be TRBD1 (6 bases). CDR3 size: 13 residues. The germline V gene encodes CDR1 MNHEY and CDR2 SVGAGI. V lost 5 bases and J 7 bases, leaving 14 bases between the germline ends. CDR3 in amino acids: CASSTGRGAGYTF. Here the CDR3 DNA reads TGTGCCAGCAGTACAGGGAGGGGCGCTGGCTACACCTTC.

The CDR3 loop reads CASSLDLDRGQETQYF. DNA of the CDR3: TGCGCCAGCAGCTTGGATCTGGACAGGGGCCAAGAGACCCAGTACTTC. This chain connects TRBV5-1 to TRBJ2-5; 9 bases are a match to TRBD1. Germline CDR1 SGHRS, CDR2 YFSETQ. This CDR3 region has 16 residues. V gave up 0 bases and J gave up 1 base; unmatched junction bases: 4.

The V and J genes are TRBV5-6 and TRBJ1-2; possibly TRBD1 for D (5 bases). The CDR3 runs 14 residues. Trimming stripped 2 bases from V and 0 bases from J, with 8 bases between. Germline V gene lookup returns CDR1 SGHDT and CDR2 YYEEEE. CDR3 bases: TGTGCCAGCAGCTTCGGGGGTTCTAACTATGGCTACACCTTC. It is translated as CASSFGGSNYGYTF. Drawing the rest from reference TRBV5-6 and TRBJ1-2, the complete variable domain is DAGVTQSPTHLIKTRGQQVTLRCSPKSGHDTVSWYQQALGQGPQFIFQYYEEEERQRGNFPDRFSGHQFPNYSSELNVNALLLGDSALYLCASSFGGSNYGYTFGSGTRLTVV.

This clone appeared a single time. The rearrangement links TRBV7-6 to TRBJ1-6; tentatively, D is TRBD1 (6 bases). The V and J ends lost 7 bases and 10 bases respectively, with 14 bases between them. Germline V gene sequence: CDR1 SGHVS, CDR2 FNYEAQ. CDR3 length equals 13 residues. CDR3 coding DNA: TGTGCCAGCACGGACAGAGCGAACTCACCCCTCCACTTT. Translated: CASTDRANSPLHF.

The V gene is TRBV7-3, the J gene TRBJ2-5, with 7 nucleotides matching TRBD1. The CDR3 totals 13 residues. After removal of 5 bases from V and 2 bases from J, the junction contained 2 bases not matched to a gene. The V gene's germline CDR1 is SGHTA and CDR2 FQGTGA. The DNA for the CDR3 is TGTGCCAGCAGCCCGGACAGGCAAGAGACCCAGTACTTC. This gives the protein CASSPDRQETQYF.

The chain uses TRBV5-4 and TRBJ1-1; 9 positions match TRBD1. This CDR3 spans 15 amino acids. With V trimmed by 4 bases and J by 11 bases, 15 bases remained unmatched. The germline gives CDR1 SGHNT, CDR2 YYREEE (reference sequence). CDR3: CASSPTRDRVGGAFF. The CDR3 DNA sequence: TGTGCCAGCAGCCCAACCCGGGACAGGGTAGGTGGGGCTTTCTTT.

DNA of the CDR3: TGCGCCAGCAGCCCGGACAGGGCGGACATTCAGTACTTC. This encodes CASSPDRADIQYF. The rearrangement links TRBV5-1 to TRBJ2-4; 8 nucleotides line up with TRBD1. With 4 bases clipped from V and 8 bases from J, the junction kept 5 bases outside the gene matches. Germline V lookup: CDR1 SGHRS, CDR2 YFSETQ. The CDR3 runs 13 residues.